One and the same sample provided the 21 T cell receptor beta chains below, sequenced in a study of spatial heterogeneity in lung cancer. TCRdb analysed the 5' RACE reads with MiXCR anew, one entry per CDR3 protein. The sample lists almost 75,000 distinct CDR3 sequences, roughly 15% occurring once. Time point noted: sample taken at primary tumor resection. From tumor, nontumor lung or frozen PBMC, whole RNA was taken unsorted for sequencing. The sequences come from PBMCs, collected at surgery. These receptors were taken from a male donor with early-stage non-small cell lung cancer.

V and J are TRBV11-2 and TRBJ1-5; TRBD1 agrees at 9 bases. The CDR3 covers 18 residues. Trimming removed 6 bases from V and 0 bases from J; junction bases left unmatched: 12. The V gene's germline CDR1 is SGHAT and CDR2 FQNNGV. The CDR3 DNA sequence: TGTGCCAGCAGTCTCTTGGGACAGGGCCTATATAGCAATCAGCCCCAGCATTTT. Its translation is CASSLLGQGLYSNQPQHF.

CDR3 in amino acids: CSARAGTSGRGTQYF. CDR3 DNA: TGCAGTGCTAGGGCCGGGACTAGCGGGAGGGGGACCCAGTACTTC. The chain links TRBV20-1 to TRBJ2-5; 16 bases are a match to TRBD2. Looked up from germline, CDR1 is DFQATT and CDR2 is SNEGSKA (reference sequence). J was trimmed by 7 bases and V by 3 bases; bases with no gene match: 5. The CDR3 length is 15 residues.

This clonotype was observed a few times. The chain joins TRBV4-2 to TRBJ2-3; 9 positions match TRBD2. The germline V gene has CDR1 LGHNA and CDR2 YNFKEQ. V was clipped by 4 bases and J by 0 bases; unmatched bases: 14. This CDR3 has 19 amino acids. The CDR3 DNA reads TGTGCCAGCAGCCCGCTATTCGAGGCTAGCGGGGCTAGCACAGATACGCAGTATTTT. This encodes CASSPLFEASGASTDTQYF.

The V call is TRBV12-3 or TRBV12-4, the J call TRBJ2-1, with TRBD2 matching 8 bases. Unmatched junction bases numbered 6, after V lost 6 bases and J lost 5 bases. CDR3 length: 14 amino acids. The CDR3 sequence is CASSPWREDNEQFF. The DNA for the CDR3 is TGTGCCAGCAGCCCGTGGCGGGAGGACAATGAGCAGTTCTTC.

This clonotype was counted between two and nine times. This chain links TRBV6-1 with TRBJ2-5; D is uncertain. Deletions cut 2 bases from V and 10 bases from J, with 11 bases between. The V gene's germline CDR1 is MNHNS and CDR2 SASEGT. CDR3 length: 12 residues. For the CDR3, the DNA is TGTGCCAGCAGTGAACGTTTCTCGGACCAGTACTTC. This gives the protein CASSERFSDQYF.

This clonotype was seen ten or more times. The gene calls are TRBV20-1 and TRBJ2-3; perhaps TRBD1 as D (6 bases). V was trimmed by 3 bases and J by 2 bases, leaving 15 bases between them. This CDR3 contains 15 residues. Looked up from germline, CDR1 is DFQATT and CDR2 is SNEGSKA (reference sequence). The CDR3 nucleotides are TGCAGTGCTAGGGGGCCGGGACATACCACAGATACGCAGTATTTT. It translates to CSARGPGHTTDTQYF.

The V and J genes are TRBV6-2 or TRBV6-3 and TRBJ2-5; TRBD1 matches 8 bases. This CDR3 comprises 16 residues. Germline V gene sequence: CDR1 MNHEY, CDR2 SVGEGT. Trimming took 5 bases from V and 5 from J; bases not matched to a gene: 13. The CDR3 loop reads CASSTGQGRLGETQYF. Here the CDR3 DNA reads TGTGCCAGCAGTACCGGACAGGGAAGGCTCGGGGAGACCCAGTACTTC.

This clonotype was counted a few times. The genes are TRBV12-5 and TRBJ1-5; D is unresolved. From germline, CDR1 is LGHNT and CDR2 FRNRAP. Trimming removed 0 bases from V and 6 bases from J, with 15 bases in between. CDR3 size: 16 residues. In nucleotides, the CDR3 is TGTGCTAGTGGTTTGGTACTCACCGGGGTCGGTCAGCCCCAGCATTTT. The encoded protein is CASGLVLTGVGQPQHF. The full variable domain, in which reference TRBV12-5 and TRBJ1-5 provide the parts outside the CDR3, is DARVTQTPRHKVTEMGQEVTMRCQPILGHNTVFWYRQTMMQGLELLAYFRNRAPLDDSGMPKDRFSAEMPDATLATLKIQPSEPRDSAVYFCASGLVLTGVGQPQHFGDGTRLSIL.

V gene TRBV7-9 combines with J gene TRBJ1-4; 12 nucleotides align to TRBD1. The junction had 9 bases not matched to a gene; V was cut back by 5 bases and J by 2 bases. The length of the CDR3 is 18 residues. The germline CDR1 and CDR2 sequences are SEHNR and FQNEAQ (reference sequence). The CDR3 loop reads CASSRGTGGFATNEKLFF. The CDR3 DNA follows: TGTGCCAGCAGCCGGGGGACAGGGGGCTTTGCGACTAATGAAAAACTGTTTTTT. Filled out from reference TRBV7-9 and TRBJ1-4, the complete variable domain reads DTGVSQNPRHKITKRGQNVTFRCDPISEHNRLYWYRQTLGQGPEFLTYFQNEAQLEKSRLLSDRFSAERPKGSFSTLEIQRTEQGDSAMYLCASSRGTGGFATNEKLFFGSGTQLSVL.

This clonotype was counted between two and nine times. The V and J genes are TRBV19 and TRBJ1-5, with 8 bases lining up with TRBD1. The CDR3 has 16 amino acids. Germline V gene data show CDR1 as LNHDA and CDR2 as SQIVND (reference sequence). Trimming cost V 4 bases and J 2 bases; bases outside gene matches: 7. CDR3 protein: CASSTPGQGRNQPQHF. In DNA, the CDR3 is TGTGCCAGTAGTACCCCCGGACAGGGCCGCAATCAGCCCCAGCATTTT.

CDR3 sequence: CASSPRDFLTGELFF. The CDR3 nucleotides read TGTGCCAGCAGCCCTCGGGACTTCCTCACCGGGGAGCTGTTTTTT. This sequence joins TRBV9 and TRBJ2-2; tentatively, D is TRBD2 (6 bases). Trimming left V 4 bases short and J 4 bases short, with 14 bases between. The CDR3 consists of 15 residues. Germline loops: CDR1 SGDLS, CDR2 YYNGEE.

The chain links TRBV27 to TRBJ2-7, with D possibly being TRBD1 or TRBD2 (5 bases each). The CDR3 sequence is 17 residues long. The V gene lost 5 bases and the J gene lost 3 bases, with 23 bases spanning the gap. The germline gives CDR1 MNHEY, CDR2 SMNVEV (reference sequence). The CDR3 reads CASSGVRDAGGVYEQYF. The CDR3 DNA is TGTGCCAGCAGTGGGGTGAGGGACGCCGGAGGAGTCTACGAGCAGTACTTC.

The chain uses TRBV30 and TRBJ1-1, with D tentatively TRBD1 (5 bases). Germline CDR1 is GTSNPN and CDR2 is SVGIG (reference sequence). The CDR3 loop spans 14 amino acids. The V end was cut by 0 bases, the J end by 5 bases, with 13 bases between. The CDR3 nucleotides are TGTGCCTGGAGTGTCGGGGGGTATAGGACTGAAGCTTTCTTT. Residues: CAWSVGGYRTEAFF. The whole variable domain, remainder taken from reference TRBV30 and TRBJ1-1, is SQTIHQWPATLVQPVGSPLSLECTVEGTSNPNLYWYRQAAGRGLQLLFYSVGIGQISSEVPQNLSASRPQDRQFILSSKKLLLSDSGFYLCAWSVGGYRTEAFFGQGTRLTVV.

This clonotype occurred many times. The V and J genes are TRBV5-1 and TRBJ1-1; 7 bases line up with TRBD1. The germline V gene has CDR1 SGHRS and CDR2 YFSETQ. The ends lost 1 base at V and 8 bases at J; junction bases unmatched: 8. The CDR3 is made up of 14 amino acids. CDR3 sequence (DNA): TGCGCCAGCAGCTTGAACCCATCGACAGGGGAAGCTTTCTTT. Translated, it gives CASSLNPSTGEAFF. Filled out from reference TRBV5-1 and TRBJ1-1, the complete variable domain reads KAGVTQTPRYLIKTRGQQVTLSCSPISGHRSVSWYQQTPGQGLQFLFEYFSETQRNKGNFPGRFSGRQFSNSRSEMNVSTLELGDSALYLCASSLNPSTGEAFFGQGTRLTVV.

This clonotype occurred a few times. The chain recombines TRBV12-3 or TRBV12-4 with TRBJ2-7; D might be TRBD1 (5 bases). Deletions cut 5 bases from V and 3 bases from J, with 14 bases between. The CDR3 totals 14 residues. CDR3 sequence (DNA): TGTGCCAGCAGTCCCCAAGGGGCCTACTACGAGCAGTACTTC. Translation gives CASSPQGAYYEQYF.

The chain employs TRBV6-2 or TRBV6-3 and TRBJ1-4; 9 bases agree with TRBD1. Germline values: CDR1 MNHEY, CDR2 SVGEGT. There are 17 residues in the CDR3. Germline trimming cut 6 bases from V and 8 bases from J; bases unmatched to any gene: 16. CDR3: CASRSRDRVTVREKLFF. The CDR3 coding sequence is TGTGCCAGCAGGAGCCGGGACAGGGTAACGGTTCGGGAAAAACTGTTTTTT.

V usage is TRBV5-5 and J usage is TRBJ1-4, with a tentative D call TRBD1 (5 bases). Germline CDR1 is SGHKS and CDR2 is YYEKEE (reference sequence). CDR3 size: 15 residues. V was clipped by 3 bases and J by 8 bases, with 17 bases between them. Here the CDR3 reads CASSSLGVLEEKLFF. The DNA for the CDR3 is TGTGCCAGCAGCTCATTGGGGGTATTGGAGGAAAAACTGTTTTTT.

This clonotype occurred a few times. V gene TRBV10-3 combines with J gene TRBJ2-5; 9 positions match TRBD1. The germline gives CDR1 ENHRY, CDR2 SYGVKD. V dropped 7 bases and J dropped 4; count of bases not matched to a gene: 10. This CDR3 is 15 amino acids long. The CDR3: CAIKGQGTGSETQYF. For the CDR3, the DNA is TGTGCCATCAAGGGGCAAGGGACAGGGTCAGAGACCCAGTACTTC.

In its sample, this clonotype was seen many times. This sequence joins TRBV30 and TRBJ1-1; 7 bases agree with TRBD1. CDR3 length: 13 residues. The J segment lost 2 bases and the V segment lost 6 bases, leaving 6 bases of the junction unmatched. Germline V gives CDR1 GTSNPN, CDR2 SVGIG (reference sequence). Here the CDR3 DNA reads TGTGCCTGTTCCGGGACAGCCAACACTGAAGCTTTCTTT. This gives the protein CACSGTANTEAFF.

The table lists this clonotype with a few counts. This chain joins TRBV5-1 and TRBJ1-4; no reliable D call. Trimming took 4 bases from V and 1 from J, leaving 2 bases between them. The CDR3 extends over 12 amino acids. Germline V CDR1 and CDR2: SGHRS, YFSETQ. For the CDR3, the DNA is TGCGCCAGCAGCGGAACTAATGAAAAACTGTTTTTT. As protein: CASSGTNEKLFF.

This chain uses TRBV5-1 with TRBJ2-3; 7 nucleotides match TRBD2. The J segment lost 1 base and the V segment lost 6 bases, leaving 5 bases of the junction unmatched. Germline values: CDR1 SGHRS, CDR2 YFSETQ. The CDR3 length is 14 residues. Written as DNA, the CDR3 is TGCGCCAGCACATCTAGCGGACGCACAGATACGCAGTATTTT. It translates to CASTSSGRTDTQYF.